The source of this T cell receptor beta chain is a study of long-term antiretroviral therapy in people with HIV. Study-level results: Dominance of pre-ART expanded clones persisted, fluctuating and often declining after ART. Patients on ART gained diversity, which nonetheless stayed below transplant donor controls. For ART adherence, viral resistance and therapy changes, no data were available.

The CDR3 consists of 13 residues. V lost 10 bases, J lost 2 bases, and 13 bases lay in between. To note about this clone: Antigen specificity is unknown.

Version v3.0 of the immunoSEQ assay was performed at survey level. Measured with immunoSEQ multiplex PCR; TCRdb has only the in-frame clones, and not every one. The sample yields some 25,000 clones, around 83% seen once. The sequence came from a man in his late teens or twenties with HIV. The chain joins TRBV23-1 to TRBJ2-3, with D perhaps given as TRBD1 or TRBD2 (5 bases each). TRBV23-1 is an ORF, and what it does is uncertain. Sequences were derived from unsorted PBMCs, sampled 3 years after starting antiretroviral therapy. The DNA for the CDR3 is TGCGCCACTCCGGGACCGCTCACAGATACGCAGTATTTT. It yields the protein CATPGPLTDTQYF.